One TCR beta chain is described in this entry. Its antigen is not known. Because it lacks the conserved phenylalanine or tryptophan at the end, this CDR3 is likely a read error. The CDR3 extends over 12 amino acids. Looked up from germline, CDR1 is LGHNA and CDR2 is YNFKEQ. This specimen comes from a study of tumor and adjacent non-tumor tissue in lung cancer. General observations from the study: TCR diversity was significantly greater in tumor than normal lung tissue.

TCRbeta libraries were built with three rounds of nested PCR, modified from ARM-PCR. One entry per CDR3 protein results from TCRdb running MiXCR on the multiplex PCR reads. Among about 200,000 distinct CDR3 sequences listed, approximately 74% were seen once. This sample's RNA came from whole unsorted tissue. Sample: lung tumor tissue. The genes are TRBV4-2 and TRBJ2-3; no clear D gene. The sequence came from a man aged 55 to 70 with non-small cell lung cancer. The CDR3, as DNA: TGTGCCAGCAGCCAAGACACAGCTACGCAGTATTTA. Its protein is CASSQDTATQYL.